This entry lists 17 T cell receptor beta chains sequenced from one sample in a study of T cell responses to AZD1222 COVID-19 vaccine. Measured with immunoSEQ multiplex PCR; TCRdb has only the in-frame clones, and not every one. Here the sample spans some 86,000 clones, 78% being singletons. The sequencing here drew on peripheral blood, taken on day 0 of AZD1222 vaccination. These receptors all stem from an adult in good health.

V and J are TRBV6-5 and TRBJ1-2; perhaps TRBD1 as D (5 bases). CDR1 is MNHEY and CDR2 is SVGAGI in the germline V gene. This CDR3 comprises 13 residues. V lost 6 bases and J 1 base, leaving 9 bases between the germline ends. The DNA of the CDR3 is TGTGCCAGCAGGATGGGACTTAACTATGGCTACACCTTC. Its translation: CASRMGLNYGYTF.

V and J are TRBV7-2 and TRBJ2-1; tentative D call: TRBD2 (5 bases). The CDR3 consists of 15 residues. The V end was cut by 1 base, the J end by 5 bases, with 12 bases between. Germline V lookup: CDR1 SGHTA, CDR2 FQGNSA. The CDR3 here is CASSLESGSHNEQFF. As DNA, the CDR3 is TGTGCCAGCAGCTTAGAGTCGGGGAGCCACAATGAGCAGTTCTTC.

The gene calls are TRBV30 and TRBJ2-5; D is uncertain. Germline-derived CDR1 and CDR2 are GTSNPN and SVGIG (reference sequence). The CDR3 extends over 12 amino acids. V was trimmed by 2 bases and J by 5 bases, leaving 9 bases between them. The CDR3 bases are TGTGCCTGGAGTCCCCCCGGGGAGACCCAGTACTTC. Residues: CAWSPPGETQYF.

The chain recombines TRBV3-1 (or the pseudogene TRBV3-2) with TRBJ2-1; 11 bases are a match to TRBD2. The germline CDR1 and CDR2 sequences are LGHDT and YNNKEL (reference sequence). With 4 bases clipped from V and 4 bases from J, the junction kept 3 bases outside the gene matches. This CDR3 has 15 residues. In nucleotides, the CDR3 is TGTGCCAGCAGCCCTACTAGCGGGAGTTACAATGAGCAGTTCTTC. Protein: CASSPTSGSYNEQFF.

A single count supports this clone. J is TRBJ2-2 and V is TRBV10-2, with D possibly being TRBD2 (5 bases). Trimming took 1 base from V and 0 from J, leaving 9 bases between them. This CDR3 contains 16 residues. CDR1 and CDR2 (germline): WSHSY, SAAADI. The CDR3 is CASSEWTPANTGELFF. In DNA form, the CDR3 reads TGCGCCAGCAGTGAGTGGACTCCCGCGAACACCGGGGAGCTGTTTTTT.

The chain couples TRBV11-3 to TRBJ2-7, with TRBD2 matching 7 bases. Germline V lookup: CDR1 SGHNT, CDR2 YENEEA. Unmatched junction bases numbered 8, after V lost 5 bases and J lost 7 bases. CDR3 length equals 13 residues. CDR3 sequence (DNA): TGTGCCAGCAGCCAGGGAGGGGAGCGGGAGCAGTACTTC. Its translation: CASSQGGEREQYF.

The rearrangement links TRBV3-1 (or the pseudogene TRBV3-2) to TRBJ2-5; possible D gene TRBD2, 5 bases. CDR1 and CDR2 (germline): LGHDT, YNNKEL (reference sequence). The CDR3 totals 14 residues. Between the trimmed V and J ends, which lost 1 base and 4 bases, there was a span of 10 bases. The CDR3 nucleotides are TGTGCCAGCAGCCAAGGCCTAGGAGGAGAGACCCAGTACTTC. Its protein product is CASSQGLGGETQYF.

CDR3 nucleotides: TGTGCCAGTAGTCCAATAGCGGAGACCGGGGAGCTGTTTTTT. It codes for CASSPIAETGELFF. V is TRBV19 and J is TRBJ2-2; a possible D gene is TRBD2 (6 bases). From germline, CDR1 is LNHDA and CDR2 SQIVND (reference sequence). The CDR3 contains 14 residues. Between the trimmed V and J ends, which lost 5 bases and 5 bases, there was a span of 12 bases.

This rearrangement joins TRBV10-2 to TRBJ2-1, with TRBD2 matching over 10 bases. V lost 4 bases and J lost 9; bases outside the gene matches: 6. CDR1 is WSHSY and CDR2 is SAAADI in the germline V gene. CDR3 size: 14 residues. The CDR3 protein is CASSVSGRASEQFF. CDR3 nucleotide sequence: TGCGCCAGCAGTGTAAGCGGGAGGGCCAGTGAGCAGTTCTTC.

This chain uses TRBV7-9 with TRBJ2-7; 8 bases match TRBD2. V lost 4 bases and J lost 6; bases outside the gene matches: 5. Germline CDR1 SEHNR, CDR2 FQNEAQ (reference sequence). The CDR3 contains 13 residues. The DNA for the CDR3 is TGTGCCAGCAGCTCCTTCCGGGAGGGCGAGCAGTACTTC. Its protein product is CASSSFREGEQYF.

This clone was counted a few times. The chain is built from TRBV30 and TRBJ2-1; TRBD2 agrees at 8 bases. With 0 bases clipped from V and 6 bases from J, the junction kept 22 bases outside the gene matches. There are 20 residues in the CDR3. Germline CDR1 GTSNPN, CDR2 SVGIG (reference sequence). DNA for the CDR3: TGTGCCTGGAGTGTATATTTGGGTGTGAAGCTAGCGGGTAAACGCAATGAGCAGTTCTTC. Amino acid sequence: CAWSVYLGVKLAGKRNEQFF.

This clone was counted between two and nine times. The chain is built from TRBV18 and TRBJ2-1; 7 bases are shared with TRBD2. The junction had 7 bases not matched to a gene; V was cut back by 2 bases and J by 3 bases. Germline V gene sequence: CDR1 KGHSH, CDR2 LQKENI. The CDR3 totals 16 residues. The DNA for the CDR3 is TGTGCCAGCTCACCAGAGGGCGGGAGAGTCTACAATGAGCAGTTCTTC. The encoded protein is CASSPEGGRVYNEQFF.

The V and J genes are TRBV9 and TRBJ2-2, with TRBD1 as a possible D gene (6 bases). This CDR3 has 16 amino acids. CDR1 and CDR2 from the germline V gene are SGDLS and YYNGEE. V shed 4 bases and J shed 5 bases, with 18 bases lying between them. The CDR3 nucleotides read TGTGCCAGCAGCCCACCACAGGGCGCCGCTACCGGGGAGCTGTTTTTT. Translation gives CASSPPQGAATGELFF.

This clone was seen a few times. This chain links TRBV5-5 with TRBJ1-6, with D possibly TRBD1 on 5 matching bases. Trimming took 3 bases from V and 11 from J, leaving 15 bases between them. Germline lookup yields CDR1 SGHKS and CDR2 YYEKEE (reference sequence). The CDR3 extends over 14 amino acids. CDR3 nucleotide sequence: TGTGCCAGCAGCTCCCCCTCCCGGGACCCACCCCTCCACTTT. Amino acids: CASSSPSRDPPLHF.

The chain carries TRBV2 and TRBJ2-2, with D perhaps TRBD1 (5 bases). In germline, CDR1 is SNHLY, CDR2 FYNNEI. Trimming cost V 5 bases and J 2 bases, with 9 bases left between them. The CDR3 spans 14 residues. The CDR3 sequence: CASSWRTNTGELFF. In DNA form, the CDR3 reads TGTGCCAGCAGTTGGCGGACAAACACCGGGGAGCTGTTTTTT. Together with reference TRBV2 and TRBJ2-2, the CDR3 gives the full variable domain: EPEVTQTPSHQVTQMGQEVILRCVPISNHLYFYWYRQILGQKVEFLVSFYNNEISEKSEIFDDQFSVERPDGSNFTLKIRSTKLEDSAMYFCASSWRTNTGELFFGEGSRLTVL.

The rearrangement joins TRBV5-4 to TRBJ2-1; 8 bases are a match to TRBD2. This CDR3 comprises 14 residues. J was trimmed by 7 bases and V by 1 base; bases with no gene match: 4. Germline V gene data show CDR1 as SGHNT and CDR2 as YYREEE (reference sequence). The CDR3 DNA follows: TGTGCCAGCAGCTTGTCGGGAGGGGAAAATGAGCAGTTCTTC. It encodes CASSLSGGENEQFF. The full variable domain, in which reference TRBV5-4 and TRBJ2-1 provide the parts outside the CDR3, is ETGVTQSPTHLIKTRGQQVTLRCSSQSGHNTVSWYQQALGQGPQFIFQYYREEENGRGNFPPRFSGLQFPNYSSELNVNALELDDSALYLCASSLSGGENEQFFGPGTRLTVL.

This chain links TRBV4-1 with TRBJ2-3, with a tentative D call TRBD2 (5 bases). Trimming shortened V by 1 base and J by 4 bases, and 15 bases separated the two germline ends. The germline CDR1 and CDR2 sequences are MGHRA and YSYEKL. The CDR3 is 16 residues long. The CDR3 DNA reads as TGCGCCAGCAGCCAAGGACTACCCTACGGGGCAGATACGCAGTATTTT. Translated: CASSQGLPYGADTQYF.